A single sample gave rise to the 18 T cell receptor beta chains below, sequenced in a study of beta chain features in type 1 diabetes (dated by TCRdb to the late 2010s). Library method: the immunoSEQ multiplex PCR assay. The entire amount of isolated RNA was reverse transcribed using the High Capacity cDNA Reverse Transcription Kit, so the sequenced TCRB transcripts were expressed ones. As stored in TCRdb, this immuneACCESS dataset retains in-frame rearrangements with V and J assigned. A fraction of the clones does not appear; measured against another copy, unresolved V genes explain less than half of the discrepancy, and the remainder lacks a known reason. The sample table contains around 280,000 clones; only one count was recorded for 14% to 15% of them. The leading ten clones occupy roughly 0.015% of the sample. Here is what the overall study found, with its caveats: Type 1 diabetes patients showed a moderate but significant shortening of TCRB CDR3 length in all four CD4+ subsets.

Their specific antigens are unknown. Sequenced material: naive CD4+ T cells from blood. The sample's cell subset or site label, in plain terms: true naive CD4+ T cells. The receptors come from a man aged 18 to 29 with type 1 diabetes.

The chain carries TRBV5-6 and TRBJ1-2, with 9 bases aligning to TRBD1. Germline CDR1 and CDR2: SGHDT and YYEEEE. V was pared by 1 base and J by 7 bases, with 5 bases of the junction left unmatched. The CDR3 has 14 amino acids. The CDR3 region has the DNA TGTGCCAGCAGCTTGTTTGGGACAGGGTTTGGCTACACCTTC. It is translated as CASSLFGTGFGYTF.

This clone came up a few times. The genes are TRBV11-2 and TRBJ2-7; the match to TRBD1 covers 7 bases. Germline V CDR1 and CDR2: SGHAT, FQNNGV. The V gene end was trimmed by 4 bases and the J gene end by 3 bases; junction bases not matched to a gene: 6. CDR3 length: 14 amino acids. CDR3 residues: CASSSVQGLYEQYF. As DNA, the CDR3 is TGTGCCAGCAGCTCCGTACAGGGGCTCTACGAGCAGTACTTC.

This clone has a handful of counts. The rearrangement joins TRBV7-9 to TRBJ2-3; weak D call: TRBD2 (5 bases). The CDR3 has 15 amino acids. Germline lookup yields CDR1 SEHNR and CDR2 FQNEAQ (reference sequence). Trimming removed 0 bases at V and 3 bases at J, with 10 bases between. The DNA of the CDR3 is TGTGCCAGCAGCTTAGCGGGAGTTGGAACAGATACGCAGTATTTT. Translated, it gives CASSLAGVGTDTQYF.

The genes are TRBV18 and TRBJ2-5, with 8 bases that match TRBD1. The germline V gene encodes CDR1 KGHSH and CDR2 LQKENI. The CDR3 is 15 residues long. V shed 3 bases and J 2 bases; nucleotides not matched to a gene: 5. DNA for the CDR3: TGTGCCAGCTCACCTACCAGGGGGCCTCAAGAGACCCAGTACTTC. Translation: CASSPTRGPQETQYF.

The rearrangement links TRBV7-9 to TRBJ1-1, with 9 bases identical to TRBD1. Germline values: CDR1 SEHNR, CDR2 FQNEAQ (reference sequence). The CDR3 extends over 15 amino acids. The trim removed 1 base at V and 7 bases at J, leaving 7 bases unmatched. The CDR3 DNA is TGTGCCAGCAGCTTAGGTGACCGGGACAGGGTTGAAGCTTTCTTT. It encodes CASSLGDRDRVEAFF.

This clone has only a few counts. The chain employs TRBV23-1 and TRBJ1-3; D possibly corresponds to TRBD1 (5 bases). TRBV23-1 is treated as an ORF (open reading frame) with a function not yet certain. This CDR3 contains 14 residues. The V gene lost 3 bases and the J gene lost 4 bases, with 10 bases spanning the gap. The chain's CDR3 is CASSQAGPGNTIYF. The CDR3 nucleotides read TGCGCCAGCAGTCAGGCAGGGCCCGGAAACACCATATATTTT.

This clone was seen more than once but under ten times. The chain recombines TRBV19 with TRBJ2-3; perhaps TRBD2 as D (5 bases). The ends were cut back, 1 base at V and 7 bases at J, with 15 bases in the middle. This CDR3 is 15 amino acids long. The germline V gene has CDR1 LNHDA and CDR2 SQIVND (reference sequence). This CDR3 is CASSIAAGERYTQYF. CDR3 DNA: TGTGCCAGTAGTATAGCGGCGGGTGAGAGGTATACGCAGTATTTT.

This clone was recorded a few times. The CDR3 DNA is TGTGCCAGCAGCTCTCAACTTAGGGGGGGGGCCCACACCGGGGAGCTGTTTTTT. Amino acid sequence: CASSSQLRGGAHTGELFF. The chain combines TRBV11-2 with TRBJ2-2, with D tentatively TRBD2 (7 bases). CDR1 and CDR2 from the germline V gene are SGHAT and FQNNGV. V lost 4 bases, J lost 3 bases, and 21 bases lay in between. The CDR3 has 18 residues. Filled out from reference TRBV11-2 and TRBJ2-2, the complete variable domain reads EAGVAQSPRYKIIEKRQSVAFWCNPISGHATLYWYQQILGQGPKLLIQFQNNGVVDDSQLPKDRFSAERLKGVDSTLKIQPAKLEDSAVYLCASSSQLRGGAHTGELFFGEGSRLTVL.

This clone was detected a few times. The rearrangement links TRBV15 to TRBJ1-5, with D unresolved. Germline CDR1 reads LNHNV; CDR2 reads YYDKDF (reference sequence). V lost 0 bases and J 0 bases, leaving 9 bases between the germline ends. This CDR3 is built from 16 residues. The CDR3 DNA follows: TGTGCCACCAGCAGAGATACAGCCTATAGCAATCAGCCCCAGCATTTT. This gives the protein CATSRDTAYSNQPQHF. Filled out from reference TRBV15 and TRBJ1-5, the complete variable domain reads DAMVIQNPRYQVTQFGKPVTLSCSQTLNHNVMYWYQQKSSQAPKLLFHYYDKDFNNEADTPDNFQSRRPNTSFCFLDIRSPGLGDTAMYLCATSRDTAYSNQPQHFGDGTRLSIL.

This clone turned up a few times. CDR3 coding DNA: TGTGCCAGCAGTGAGCAAGAGACCCAGTACTTC. It encodes CASSEQETQYF. V and J are TRBV6-5 and TRBJ2-5, with D hard to call. Germline CDR1 MNHEY, CDR2 SVGAGI. The CDR3 contains 11 residues. Trimming stripped 5 bases from V and 2 bases from J, with 3 bases between.

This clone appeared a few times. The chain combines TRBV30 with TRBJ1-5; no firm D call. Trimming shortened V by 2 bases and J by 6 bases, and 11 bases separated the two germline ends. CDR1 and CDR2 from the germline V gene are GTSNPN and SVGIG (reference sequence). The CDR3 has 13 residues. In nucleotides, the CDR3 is TGTGCCTGGAGTCGGCAGGAGGCTCAGCCCCAGCATTTT. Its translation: CAWSRQEAQPQHF. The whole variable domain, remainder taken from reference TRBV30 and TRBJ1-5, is SQTIHQWPATLVQPVGSPLSLECTVEGTSNPNLYWYRQAAGRGLQLLFYSVGIGQISSEVPQNLSASRPQDRQFILSSKKLLLSDSGFYLCAWSRQEAQPQHFGDGTRLSIL.

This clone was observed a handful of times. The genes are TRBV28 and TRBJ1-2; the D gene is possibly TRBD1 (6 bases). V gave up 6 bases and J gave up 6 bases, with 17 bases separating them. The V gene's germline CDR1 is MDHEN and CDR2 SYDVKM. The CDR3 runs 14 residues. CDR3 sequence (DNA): TGTGCCAGCAGCCGTATTACAGGGTCGGATGGCTACACCTTC. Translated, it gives CASSRITGSDGYTF.

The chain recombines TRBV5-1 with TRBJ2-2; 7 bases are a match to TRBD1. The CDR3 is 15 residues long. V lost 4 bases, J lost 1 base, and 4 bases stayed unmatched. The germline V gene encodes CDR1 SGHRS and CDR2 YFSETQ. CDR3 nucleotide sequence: TGCGCCAGCAGCGGGTGGACAGGGAACACCGGGGAGCTGTTTTTT. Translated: CASSGWTGNTGELFF.

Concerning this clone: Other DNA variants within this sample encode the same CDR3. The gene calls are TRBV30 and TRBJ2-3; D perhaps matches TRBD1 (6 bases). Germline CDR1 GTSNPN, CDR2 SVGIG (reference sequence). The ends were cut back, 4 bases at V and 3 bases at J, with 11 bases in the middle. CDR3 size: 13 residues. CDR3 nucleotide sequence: TGTGCCTGGACAGGGGTTGGGACAGATACGCAGTATTTT. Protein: CAWTGVGTDTQYF.

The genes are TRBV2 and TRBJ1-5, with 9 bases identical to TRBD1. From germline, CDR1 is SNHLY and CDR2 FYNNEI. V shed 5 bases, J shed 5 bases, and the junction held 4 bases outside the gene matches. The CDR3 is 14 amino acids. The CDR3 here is CASSPGQGHQPQHF. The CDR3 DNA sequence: TGTGCCAGCAGTCCGGGACAGGGACATCAGCCCCAGCATTTT.

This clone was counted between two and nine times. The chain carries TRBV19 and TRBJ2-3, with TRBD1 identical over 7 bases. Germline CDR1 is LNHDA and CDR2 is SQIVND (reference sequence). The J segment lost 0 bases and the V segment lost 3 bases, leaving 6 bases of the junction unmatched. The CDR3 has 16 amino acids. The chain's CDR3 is CASSILTGPSTDTQYF. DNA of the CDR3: TGTGCCAGTAGTATCCTGACAGGGCCTAGCACAGATACGCAGTATTTT. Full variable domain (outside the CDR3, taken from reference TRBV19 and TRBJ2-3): DGGITQSPKYLFRKEGQNVTLSCEQNLNHDAMYWYRQDPGQGLRLIYYSQIVNDFQKGDIAEGYSVSREKKESFPLTVTSAQKNPTAFYLCASSILTGPSTDTQYFGPGTRLTVL.

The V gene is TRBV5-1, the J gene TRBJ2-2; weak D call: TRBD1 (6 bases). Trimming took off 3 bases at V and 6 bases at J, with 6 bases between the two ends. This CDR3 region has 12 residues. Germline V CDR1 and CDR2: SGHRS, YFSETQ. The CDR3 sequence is CASSSGAGELFF. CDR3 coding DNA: TGCGCCAGCAGCTCAGGGGCCGGGGAGCTGTTTTTT. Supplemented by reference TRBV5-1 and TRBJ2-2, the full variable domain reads KAGVTQTPRYLIKTRGQQVTLSCSPISGHRSVSWYQQTPGQGLQFLFEYFSETQRNKGNFPGRFSGRQFSNSRSEMNVSTLELGDSALYLCASSSGAGELFFGEGSRLTVL.

DNA for the CDR3: TGTGCCAGCGGAAAACAGGGCGGGTCTGGGGCCAACGTCCTGACTTTC. Translated: CASGKQGGSGANVLTF. The V and J genes are TRBV7-2 and TRBJ2-6, with D maybe TRBD1 (6 bases). The CDR3 is 16 residues long. Trimming shortened V by 8 bases and J by 1 base, and 15 bases separated the two germline ends. CDR1 is SGHTA, CDR2 FQGNSA, per germline.